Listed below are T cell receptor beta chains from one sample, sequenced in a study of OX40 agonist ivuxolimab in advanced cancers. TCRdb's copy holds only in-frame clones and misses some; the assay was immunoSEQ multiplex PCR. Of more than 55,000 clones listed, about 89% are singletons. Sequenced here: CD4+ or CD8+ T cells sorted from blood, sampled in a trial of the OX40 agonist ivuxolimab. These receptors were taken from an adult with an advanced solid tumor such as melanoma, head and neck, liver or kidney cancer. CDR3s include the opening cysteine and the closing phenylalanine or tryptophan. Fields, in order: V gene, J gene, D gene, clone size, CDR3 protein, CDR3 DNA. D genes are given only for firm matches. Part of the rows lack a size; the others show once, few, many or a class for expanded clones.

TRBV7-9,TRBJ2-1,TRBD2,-,CASSSPLAGVIDEQFF,TGTGCCAGCAGCTCCCCCCTAGCGGGAGTGATCGATGAGCAGTTCTTC
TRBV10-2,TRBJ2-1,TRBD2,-,CASISSGGYNEQFF,TGCGCCAGCATTTCCAGCGGGGGCTACAATGAGCAGTTCTTC
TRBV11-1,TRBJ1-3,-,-,CASSKTGNSGNTIYF,TGTGCCAGCAGCAAAACAGGAAACTCTGGAAACACCATATATTTT
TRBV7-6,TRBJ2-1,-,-,CASSLVGLYNEQFF,TGTGCCAGCAGCTTAGTAGGGCTATACAATGAGCAGTTCTTC
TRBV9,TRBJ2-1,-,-,CASSDLVGEQFF,TGTGCCAGCAGCGATCTTGTTGGTGAGCAGTTCTTC
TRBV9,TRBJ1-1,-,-,CASSETGNTEAFF,TGTGCCAGCAGCGAGACAGGGAACACTGAAGCTTTCTTT
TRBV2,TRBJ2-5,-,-,CASKAGASETQYF,TGTGCCTCTAAGGCGGGGGCTTCAGAGACCCAGTACTTC
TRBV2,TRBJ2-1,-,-,CASRRIDYNEQFF,TGTGCCAGCAGGCGGATTGACTACAATGAGCAGTTCTTC
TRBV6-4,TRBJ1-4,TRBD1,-,CASAGGLYEKLFF,TGTGCCAGCGCAGGGGGATTGTATGAAAAACTGTTTTTT
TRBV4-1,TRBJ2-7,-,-,CASSQVAPARGRDEQYF,TGCGCCAGCAGCCAAGTCGCCCCTGCTCGCGGCCGGGACGAGCAGTACTTC
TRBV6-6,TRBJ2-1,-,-,CASRKSVNRYNEQFF,TGTGCCAGCAGAAAAAGTGTCAACAGATACAATGAGCAGTTCTTC
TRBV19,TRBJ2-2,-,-,CASQAWAGELFF,TGTGCCAGTCAGGCCTGGGCCGGGGAGCTGTTTTTT
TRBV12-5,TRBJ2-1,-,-,CASGLSASSSGEQFF,TGTGCTAGTGGTTTGTCGGCTTCTAGTTCTGGTGAGCAGTTCTTC
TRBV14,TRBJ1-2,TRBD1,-,CASSQRTGGYIYGYTF,TGTGCCAGCAGCCAACGGACAGGGGGCTATATCTATGGCTACACCTTC
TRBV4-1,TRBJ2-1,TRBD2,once,CASSQVSGRTGSYNEQFF,TGCGCCAGCAGCCAAGTTAGCGGGAGGACTGGCTCCTACAATGAGCAGTTCTTC
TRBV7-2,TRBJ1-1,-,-,CASLLTVNAEAFF,TGTGCCAGTCTCCTTACCGTGAACGCTGAAGCTTTCTTT
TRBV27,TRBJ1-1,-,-,CASSPTSGGAMNTEAFF,TGTGCCAGCAGTCCTACCTCCGGTGGGGCCATGAACACTGAAGCTTTCTTT
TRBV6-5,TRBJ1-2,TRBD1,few,CATSRQGLYGYTF,TGTGCCACCTCCCGACAGGGGCTCTATGGCTACACCTTC
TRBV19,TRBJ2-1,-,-,CASREVSAGNEQFF,TGTGCCAGTAGGGAAGTATCAGCCGGCAATGAGCAGTTCTTC
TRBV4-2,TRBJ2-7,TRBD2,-,CASSGSGDSYEQYF,TGTGCCAGCAGCGGAAGCGGGGACTCCTACGAGCAGTACTTC
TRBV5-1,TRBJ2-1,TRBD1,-,CASKQGGYNEQFF,TGCGCCAGCAAACAGGGGGGATACAATGAGCAGTTCTTC
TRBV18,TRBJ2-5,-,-,CASSPVEETQYF,TGTGCCAGCTCACCTGTGGAAGAGACCCAGTACTTC
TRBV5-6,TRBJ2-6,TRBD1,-,CASRGQLGRGPGANVLTF,TGTGCCAGCAGAGGGCAGTTGGGTAGGGGGCCTGGGGCCAACGTCCTGACTTTC
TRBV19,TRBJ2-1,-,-,CASSRERVNVNEQFF,TGTGCCAGTAGCCGGGAGCGGGTTAACGTCAATGAGCAGTTCTTC
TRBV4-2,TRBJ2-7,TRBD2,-,CASSQAELRAGATYEQYF,TGTGCCAGCAGCCAAGCGGAGCTTAGGGCGGGAGCAACCTACGAGCAGTACTTC
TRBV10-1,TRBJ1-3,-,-,CASSGAGNTIYF,TGCGCCAGCAGTGGAGCTGGGAACACCATATATTTT
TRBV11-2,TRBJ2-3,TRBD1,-,CASSLDLGQGLRRVDTQYF,TGTGCCAGCAGCTTAGATCTGGGACAGGGGTTACGCCGGGTAGATACGCAGTATTTT
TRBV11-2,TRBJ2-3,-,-,CASSLSTGTGTDTQYF,TGTGCCAGCAGCTTATCCACCGGGACTGGGACAGATACGCAGTATTTT